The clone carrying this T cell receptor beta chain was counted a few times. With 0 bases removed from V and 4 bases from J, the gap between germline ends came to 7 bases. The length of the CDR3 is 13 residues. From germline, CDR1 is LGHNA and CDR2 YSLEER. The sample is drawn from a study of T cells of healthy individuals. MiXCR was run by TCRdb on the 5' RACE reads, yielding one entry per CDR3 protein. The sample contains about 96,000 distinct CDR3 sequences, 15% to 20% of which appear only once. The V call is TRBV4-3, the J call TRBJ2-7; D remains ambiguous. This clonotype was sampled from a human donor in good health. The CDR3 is CASSQDVGYEQYF. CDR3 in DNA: TGCGCCAGCAGCCAAGATGTGGGTTACGAGCAGTACTTC.